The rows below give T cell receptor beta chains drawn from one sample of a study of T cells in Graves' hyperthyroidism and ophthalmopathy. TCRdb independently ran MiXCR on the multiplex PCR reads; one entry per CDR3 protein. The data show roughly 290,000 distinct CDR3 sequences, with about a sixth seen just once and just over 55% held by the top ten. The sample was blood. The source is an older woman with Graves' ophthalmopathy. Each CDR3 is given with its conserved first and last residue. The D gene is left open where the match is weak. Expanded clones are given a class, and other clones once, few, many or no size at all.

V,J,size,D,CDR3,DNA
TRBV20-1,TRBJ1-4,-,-,CSARAWEKLFF,TGCAGTGCTCGAGCGTGGGAAAAACTGTTTTTT
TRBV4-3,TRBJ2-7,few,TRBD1,CASSQSGGQGSSYEQYF,TGCGCCAGCAGCCAATCGGGCGGACAGGGGAGCTCCTACGAGCAGTACTTC
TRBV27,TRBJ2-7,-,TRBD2,CASSAGTSGLEQYF,TGTGCCAGCAGTGCCGGGACTAGCGGCTTGGAGCAGTACTTC
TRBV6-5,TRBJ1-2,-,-,CASSYGQAGGYTF,TGTGCCAGCAGTTACGGGCAAGCGGGTGGCTACACCTTC
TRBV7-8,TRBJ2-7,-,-,CASTPGGSTYEQYF,TGTGCCAGCACCCCAGGTGGGTCTACATACGAGCAGTACTTC
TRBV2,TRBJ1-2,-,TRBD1,CASGMDRGKGYTF,TGTGCCAGCGGAATGGACAGGGGAAAAGGCTACACCTTC
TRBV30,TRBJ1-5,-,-,CAWSPGYSNQPQHF,TGTGCCTGGAGTCCAGGGTATAGCAATCAGCCCCAGCATTTT
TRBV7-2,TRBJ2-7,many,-,CASSPGTLSYEQYF,TGTGCCAGCAGCCCAGGGACCCTATCCTACGAGCAGTACTTC
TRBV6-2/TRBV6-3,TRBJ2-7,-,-,CASSYYPLDSTKRDPYEQYF,TGTGCCAGCAGTTACTACCCACTGGATAGCACGAAGAGGGATCCCTACGAGCAGTACTTC
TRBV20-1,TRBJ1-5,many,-,CSARGRYSNQPQHF,TGCAGTGCTAGAGGCAGGTATAGCAATCAGCCCCAGCATTTT
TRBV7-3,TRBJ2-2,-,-,CASSSRAKSNTGELFF,TGTGCCAGCAGCTCCCGAGCGAAATCGAACACCGGGGAGCTGTTTTTT
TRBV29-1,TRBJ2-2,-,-,CSAGGQSGRGTGELFF,TGCAGCGCGGGGGGACAGTCGGGTCGAGGCACCGGGGAGCTGTTTTTT
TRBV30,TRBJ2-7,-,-,CAWSVRRLAYSEQYF,TGTGCCTGGAGTGTACGAAGGCTAGCTTATTCCGAGCAGTACTTC
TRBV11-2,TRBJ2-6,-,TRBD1,CANSLRARDRPRISGANVLTF,TGTGCCAACAGCTTAAGGGCAAGGGACAGGCCGAGGATCTCTGGGGCCAACGTCCTGACTTTC
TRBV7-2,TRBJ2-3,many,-,CASTFWGREQYF,TGTGCCAGCACTTTCTGGGGGCGGGAACAGTATTTT
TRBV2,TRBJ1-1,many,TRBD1,CASTAESTGYTEAFF,TGTGCCAGCACCGCGGAGTCGACAGGGTATACTGAAGCTTTCTTT
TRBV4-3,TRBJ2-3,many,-,CASSQGQGRSTDTQYF,TGCGCCAGCAGCCAGGGTCAGGGCAGGAGCACAGATACGCAGTATTTT
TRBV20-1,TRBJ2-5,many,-,CSATRGMLETQYF,TGCAGTGCTACCCGTGGGATGTTGGAGACCCAGTACTTC
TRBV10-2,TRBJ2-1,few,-,CASSSGLWLNNEQFF,TGCGCCAGCAGTTCAGGACTGTGGTTAAACAATGAGCAGTTCTTC
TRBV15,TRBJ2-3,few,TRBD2,CATSVHSGGAGDTQYF,TGTGCCACCAGCGTCCATAGCGGGGGGGCAGGAGATACGCAGTATTTT
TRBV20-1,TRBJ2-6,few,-,CSARDRRYSGANVLTF,TGCAGTGCTAGAGACAGAAGGTACTCTGGGGCCAACGTCCTGACTTTC
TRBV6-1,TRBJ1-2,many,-,CASRTNYGYTF,TGTGCCAGCAGGACCAACTATGGCTACACCTTC
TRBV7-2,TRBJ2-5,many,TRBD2,CASSNQGLAGETQYF,TGTGCCAGCAGCAACCAGGGACTAGCGGGAGAGACCCAGTACTTC
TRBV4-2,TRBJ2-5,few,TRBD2,CASSTPRLAGDETQYF,TGTGCCAGCAGCACCCCAAGACTAGCGGGAGACGAGACCCAGTACTTC
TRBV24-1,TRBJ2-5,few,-,CATAHGGAPREETQYF,TGTGCCACCGCGCATGGCGGGGCACCAAGGGAAGAGACCCAGTACTTC
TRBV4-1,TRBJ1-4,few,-,CASSLVQPTNEKLFF,TGCGCCAGCAGTCTTGTACAGCCAACTAATGAAAAACTGTTTTTT
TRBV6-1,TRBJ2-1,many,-,CASSKPDWRSSYNEQFF,TGTGCCAGCAGTAAACCCGACTGGCGGAGCTCCTACAATGAGCAGTTCTTC
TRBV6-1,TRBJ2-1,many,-,CASSNREGNEQFF,TGTGCCAGCAGTAACAGGGAGGGGAATGAGCAGTTCTTC
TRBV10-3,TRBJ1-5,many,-,CAISATNQPQHF,TGTGCCATCAGTGCGACAAATCAGCCCCAGCATTTT
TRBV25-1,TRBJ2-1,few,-,CASNSAATLNEQFF,TGTGCCAGCAACTCCGCGGCAACCCTCAATGAGCAGTTCTTC
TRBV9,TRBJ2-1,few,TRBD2,CASSNGVAGAPRSSYNEQFF,TGTGCCAGCTCGAACGGGGTAGCGGGAGCTCCCCGGAGCTCCTACAATGAGCAGTTCTTC
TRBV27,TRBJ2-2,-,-,CASSPRGLNTGELFF,TGTGCCAGCAGTCCCCGGGGCCTAAACACCGGGGAGCTGTTTTTT
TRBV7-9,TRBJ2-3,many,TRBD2,CASSPTKRTSGDTDTQYF,TGTGCCAGCAGCCCAACTAAACGGACTAGCGGGGACACAGATACGCAGTATTTT
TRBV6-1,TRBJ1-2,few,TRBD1,CASSSLTGAYGYTF,TGTGCCAGCAGTTCCTTGACAGGGGCTTATGGCTACACCTTC
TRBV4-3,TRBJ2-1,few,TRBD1,CASSRWTGQANEQFF,TGCGCCAGCAGCCGCTGGACAGGGCAGGCCAATGAGCAGTTCTTC
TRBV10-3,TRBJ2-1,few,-,CAISEVPPTNEQFF,TGTGCCATCAGTGAAGTGCCACCAACCAATGAGCAGTTCTTC
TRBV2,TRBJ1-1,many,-,CASSEGRTATEAFF,TGTGCCAGCAGTGAAGGAAGGACAGCCACTGAAGCTTTCTTT
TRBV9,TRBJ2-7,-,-,CASSVSSDWSYEQYF,TGTGCCAGCAGCGTATCCTCAGATTGGTCCTACGAGCAGTACTTC
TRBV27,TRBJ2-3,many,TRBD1,CASSSGVDRGDTDTQYF,TGTGCCAGCAGTTCGGGAGTCGACAGGGGGGACACAGATACGCAGTATTTT
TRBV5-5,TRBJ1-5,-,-,CASSSRGGGNQPQHF,TGTGCCAGCAGCTCGAGGGGAGGTGGCAATCAGCCCCAGCATTTT
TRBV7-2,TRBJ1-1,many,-,CASSRSGNTEAFF,TGTGCCAGCAGCCGTTCGGGCAACACTGAAGCTTTCTTT
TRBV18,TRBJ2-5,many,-,CASSPPEWRGTQYF,TGTGCCAGCTCACCACCGGAGTGGAGGGGGACCCAGTACTTC
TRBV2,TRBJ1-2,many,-,CASSVSPAGSGSGYTF,TGTGCCAGCAGTGTGTCTCCCGCGGGGTCCGGGAGTGGCTACACCTTC
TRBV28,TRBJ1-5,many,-,CASSLTDRINQPQHF,TGTGCCAGCAGTTTAACGGACAGAATCAATCAGCCCCAGCATTTT
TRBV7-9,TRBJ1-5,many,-,CASSLIADQPQHF,TGTGCCAGCAGCCTTATAGCAGATCAGCCCCAGCATTTT
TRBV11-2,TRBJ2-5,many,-,CASSLARRAGETQYF,TGTGCCAGCAGCTTAGCGAGGAGGGCGGGAGAGACCCAGTACTTC
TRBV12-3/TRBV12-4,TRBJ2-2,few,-,CATREGGNTGELFF,TGTGCTACTCGGGAAGGCGGGAACACCGGGGAGCTGTTTTTT
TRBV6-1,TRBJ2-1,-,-,CASSPNSPSQWSYNEQFF,TGTGCCAGCAGTCCCAATTCCCCTTCCCAGTGGTCCTACAATGAGCAGTTCTTC
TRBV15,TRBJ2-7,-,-,CATSEGTYEQYF,TGTGCCACCAGCGAGGGAACCTACGAGCAGTACTTC
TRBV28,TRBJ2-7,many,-,CASSLSGSAHYEQYF,TGTGCCAGCAGTTTAAGCGGGTCGGCACACTACGAGCAGTACTTC
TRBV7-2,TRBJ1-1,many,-,CASSLAKGIGEAFF,TGTGCCAGCAGCTTAGCTAAGGGAATTGGCGAAGCTTTCTTT
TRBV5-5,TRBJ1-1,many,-,CASSPGITRMNTEAFF,TGTGCCAGCAGCCCAGGGATAACAAGAATGAACACTGAAGCTTTCTTT
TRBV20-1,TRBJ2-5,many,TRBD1,CSARDRYDRGRVETQYF,TGCAGTGCTAGAGACAGATATGACAGGGGGCGGGTAGAGACCCAGTACTTC
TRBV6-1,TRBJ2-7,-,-,CASYSDEWDEQYF,TGTGCCAGCTATTCTGACGAGTGGGACGAGCAGTACTTC
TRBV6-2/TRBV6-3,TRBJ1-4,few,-,CASSYVGQPEKLFF,TGTGCCAGCAGTTACGTAGGACAGCCCGAAAAACTGTTTTTT